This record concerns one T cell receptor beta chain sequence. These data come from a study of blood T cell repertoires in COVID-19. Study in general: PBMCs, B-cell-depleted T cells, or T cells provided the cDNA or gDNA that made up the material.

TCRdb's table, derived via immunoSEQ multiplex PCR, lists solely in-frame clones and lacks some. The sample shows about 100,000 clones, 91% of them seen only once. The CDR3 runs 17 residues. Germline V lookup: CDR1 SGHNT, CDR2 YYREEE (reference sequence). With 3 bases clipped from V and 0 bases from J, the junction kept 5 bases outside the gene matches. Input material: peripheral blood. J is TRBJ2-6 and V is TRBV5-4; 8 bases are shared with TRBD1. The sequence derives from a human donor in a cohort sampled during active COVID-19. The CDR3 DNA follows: TGTGCCAGCAGCTCCGGGACAGGATTCTCTGGGGCCAACGTCCTGACTTTC. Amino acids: CASSSGTGFSGANVLTF. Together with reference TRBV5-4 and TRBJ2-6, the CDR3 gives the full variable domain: ETGVTQSPTHLIKTRGQQVTLRCSSQSGHNTVSWYQQALGQGPQFIFQYYREEENGRGNFPPRFSGLQFPNYSSELNVNALELDDSALYLCASSSGTGFSGANVLTFGAGSRLTVL.